The T cell receptor beta chain described here comes from a study of blood T cell repertoires in COVID-19. The method was immunoSEQ multiplex PCR; TCRdb's version includes in-frame clones alone and lacks a portion of them. Found here are just over 250,000 clones, approximately 89% of them singletons; the top ten hold approximately 2.2%. This CDR3 is built from 15 residues. Trimming took off 0 bases at V and 6 bases at J, with 10 bases between the two ends. Germline V gene sequence: CDR1 SGDLS, CDR2 YYNGEE. The source of this sequence is a woman between 45 and 65 years old with acute or convalescent COVID-19. The sequencing sample was made of peripheral blood. This chain joins TRBV9 and TRBJ1-6, with D tentatively TRBD1 (6 bases). The CDR3 DNA is TGTGCCAGCAGCGTAGAAGGGGGTCGTAATTCACCCCTCCACTTT. This encodes CASSVEGGRNSPLHF.